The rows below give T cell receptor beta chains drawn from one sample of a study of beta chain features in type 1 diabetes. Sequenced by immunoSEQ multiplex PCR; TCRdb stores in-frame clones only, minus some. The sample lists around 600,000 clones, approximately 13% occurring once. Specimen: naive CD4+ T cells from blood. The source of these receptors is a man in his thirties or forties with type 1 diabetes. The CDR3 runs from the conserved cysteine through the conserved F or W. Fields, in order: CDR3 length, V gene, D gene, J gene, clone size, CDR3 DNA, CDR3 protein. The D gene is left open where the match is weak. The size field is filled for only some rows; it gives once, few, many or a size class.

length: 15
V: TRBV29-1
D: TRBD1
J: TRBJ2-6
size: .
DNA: TGCAGCGTCGGGGACAGGGACTTCTCTGGCCTCTCCCTGACTTTC
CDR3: CSVGDRDFSGLSLTF

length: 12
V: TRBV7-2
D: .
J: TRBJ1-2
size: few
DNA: TGTGCCAGCAGCTTTGACGGGGGCGGCTACACCTTC
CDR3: CASSFDGGGYTF

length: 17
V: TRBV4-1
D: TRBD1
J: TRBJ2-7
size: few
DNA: TGCGCCAGCAGCCAGGCGTCCGGGACAGGAGATTCCTACGAGCAGTACTTC
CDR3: CASSQASGTGDSYEQYF

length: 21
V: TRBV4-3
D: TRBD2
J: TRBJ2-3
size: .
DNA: TGCGCCAGCAGCCAAGATAAGGCTAGCGGGGGTCTCTACACTAGCACAGATACGCAGTATTTT
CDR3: CASSQDKASGGLYTSTDTQYF

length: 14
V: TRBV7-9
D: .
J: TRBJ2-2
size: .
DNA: TGTGCCAGCAGTGTGGTCTGGGACACCGGGGAGCTGTTTTTT
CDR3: CASSVVWDTGELFF

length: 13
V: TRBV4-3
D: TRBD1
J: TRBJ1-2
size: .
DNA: TGCGCCAGCAGCCCTCGGACAGGGGATGGCTACACCTTC
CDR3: CASSPRTGDGYTF

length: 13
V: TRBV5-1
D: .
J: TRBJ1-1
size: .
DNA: TGCGCCAGCAGCGGGGCAGGGGACACTGAAGCTTTCTTT
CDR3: CASSGAGDTEAFF

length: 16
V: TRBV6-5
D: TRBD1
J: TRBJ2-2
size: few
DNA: TGTGCCAGCAGTTACCTACCGGGACAGGGGTCCGGGGAGCTGTTTTTT
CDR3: CASSYLPGQGSGELFF

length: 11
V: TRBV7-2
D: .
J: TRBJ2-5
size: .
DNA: TGTGCCAGCAGCCCTAAAGAGACCCAGTACTTC
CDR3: CASSPKETQYF

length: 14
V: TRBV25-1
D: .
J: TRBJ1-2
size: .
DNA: TGTGCCAGCAGTGATGACGGGGGGTTATATGGCTACACCTTC
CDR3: CASSDDGGLYGYTF

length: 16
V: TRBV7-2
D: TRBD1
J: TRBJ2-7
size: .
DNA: TGTGCCAGCAGCTTAGGACGGGGCAGGGGGTCATACGAGCAGTACTTC
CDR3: CASSLGRGRGSYEQYF

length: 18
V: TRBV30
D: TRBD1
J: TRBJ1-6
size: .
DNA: TGTGCCTGGAGTGTAGATGGACAGGGGAGTTTTTATAATTCACCCCTCCACTTT
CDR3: CAWSVDGQGSFYNSPLHF

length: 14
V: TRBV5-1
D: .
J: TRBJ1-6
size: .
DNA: TGCGCCAGCAGCTTCCCGGACCGAAATTCACCCCTCCACTTT
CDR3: CASSFPDRNSPLHF

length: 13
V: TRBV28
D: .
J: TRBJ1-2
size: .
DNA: TGTGCCTCCCAAGCCCGGGCAGTCTATGGCTACACCTTC
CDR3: CASQARAVYGYTF

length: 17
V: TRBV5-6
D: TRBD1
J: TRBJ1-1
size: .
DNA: TGTGCCAGCAGCCCCCGGGACAGGGGGTTCGGGGTAGCTGAAGCTTTCTTT
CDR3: CASSPRDRGFGVAEAFF

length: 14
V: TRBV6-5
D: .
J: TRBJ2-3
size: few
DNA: TGTGCCAGCAGTTACGAAAGGGGAACAGATACGCAGTATTTT
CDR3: CASSYERGTDTQYF

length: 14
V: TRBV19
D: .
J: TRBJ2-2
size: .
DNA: TGTGCCAGTATCGGGACTCACCGGGGCGGGGAGCTGTTTTTT
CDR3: CASIGTHRGGELFF

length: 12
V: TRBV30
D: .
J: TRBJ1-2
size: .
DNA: TGTGTCTCTTCCCCTTCAGACTATGGCTACACCTTC
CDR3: CVSSPSDYGYTF

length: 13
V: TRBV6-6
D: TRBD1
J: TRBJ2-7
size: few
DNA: TGTGCCACCCGGACAGGGGAAACCTACGAGCAGTACTTC
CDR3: CATRTGETYEQYF

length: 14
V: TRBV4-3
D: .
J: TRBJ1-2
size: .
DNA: TGCGCCAGCAGCCAAGACAGGCGTAACTATGGCTACACCTTC
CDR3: CASSQDRRNYGYTF

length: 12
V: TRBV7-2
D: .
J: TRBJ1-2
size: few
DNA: TGTGCCAGCAGCTTCGGGGTCTATGGCTACACCTTC
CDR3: CASSFGVYGYTF

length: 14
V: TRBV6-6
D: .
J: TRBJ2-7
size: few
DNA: TGTGCCAGCCGACAGGCTGAATCCATCTACGAGCAGTACTTC
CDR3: CASRQAESIYEQYF

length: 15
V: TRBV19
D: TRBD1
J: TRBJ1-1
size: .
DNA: TGTGCCAGTAGTCTCCGATCGACAGGGGAGTATGGAGCTTTCTTT
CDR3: CASSLRSTGEYGAFF

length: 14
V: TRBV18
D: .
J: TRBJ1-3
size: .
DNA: TGTGCCAGCTCACCACCGAACAGGGAAAACACCATATATTTT
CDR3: CASSPPNRENTIYF

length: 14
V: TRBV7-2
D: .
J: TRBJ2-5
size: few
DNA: TGTGCCAGCAGCTTAGTCGCTCAATCAGAGACCCAGTACTTC
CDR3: CASSLVAQSETQYF

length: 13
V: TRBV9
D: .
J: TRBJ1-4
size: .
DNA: TGTGCCAGCAGCTCTATCGGGGTAGAAAAACTGTTTTTT
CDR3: CASSSIGVEKLFF

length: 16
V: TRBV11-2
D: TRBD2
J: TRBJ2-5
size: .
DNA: TGTGCCAGCAGCCAGAGGGCTAGCGGGGCTCCGGGGACCCAGTACTTC
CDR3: CASSQRASGAPGTQYF

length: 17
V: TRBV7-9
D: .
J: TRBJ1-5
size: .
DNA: TGTGCCAGCAGCTTAGTCGGGGCAGGCCGGGGCAATCAGCCCCAGCATTTT
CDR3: CASSLVGAGRGNQPQHF

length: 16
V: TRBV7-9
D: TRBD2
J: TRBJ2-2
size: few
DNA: TGTGCCAGCAGATCGGCGGGGGGCTCGAACACCGGGGAGCTGTTTTTT
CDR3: CASRSAGGSNTGELFF

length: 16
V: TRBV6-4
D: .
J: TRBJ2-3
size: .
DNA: TGTGCCAGCAGCACGGGACCCCAGCGGGGCACAGATACGCAGTATTTT
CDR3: CASSTGPQRGTDTQYF

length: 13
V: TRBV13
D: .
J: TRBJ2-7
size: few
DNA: TGTGCCAGCAGCCCGGACAGTTCCTACGAGCAGTACTTC
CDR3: CASSPDSSYEQYF

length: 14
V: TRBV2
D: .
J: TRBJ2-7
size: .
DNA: TGTGCCAGCAGCCCAAACAGGGTCACCTACGAGCAGTACTTC
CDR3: CASSPNRVTYEQYF

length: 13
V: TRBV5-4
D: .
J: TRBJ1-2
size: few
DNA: TGTGCCAGCAGCTTTGACGCGGCCTATGGCTACACCTTC
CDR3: CASSFDAAYGYTF

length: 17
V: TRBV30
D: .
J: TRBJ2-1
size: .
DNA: TGTGCCTGGAGCGGCCAGAATCCAGGGAGCTCCTACAATGAGCAGTTCTTC
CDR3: CAWSGQNPGSSYNEQFF

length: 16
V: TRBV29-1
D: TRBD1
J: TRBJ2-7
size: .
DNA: TGCAGCGTTGCAGGGAGAGGGACAGGGGGTCCCTACGAGCAGTACTTC
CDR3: CSVAGRGTGGPYEQYF

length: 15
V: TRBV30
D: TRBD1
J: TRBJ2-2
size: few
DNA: TGTGCCTGGAGTCCCGGGACAGTCAACACCGGGGAGCTGTTTTTT
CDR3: CAWSPGTVNTGELFF

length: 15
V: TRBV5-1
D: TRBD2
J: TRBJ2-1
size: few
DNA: TGCGCCAGCAGCTTGGGTATCGGGACTAGTGATGAGCAGTTCTTC
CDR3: CASSLGIGTSDEQFF

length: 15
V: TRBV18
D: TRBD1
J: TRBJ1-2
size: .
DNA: TGTGCCAGCTCACCCGCGGGACAGACAAACTATGGCTACACCTTC
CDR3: CASSPAGQTNYGYTF

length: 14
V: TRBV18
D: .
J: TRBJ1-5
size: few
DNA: TGTGCCAGCTCACCCTCCGGGACGGGGGCTCCCCAGCATTTT
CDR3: CASSPSGTGAPQHF

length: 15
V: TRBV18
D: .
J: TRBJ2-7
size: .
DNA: TGTGCCAGCTCACCACCCGCCCGGGGGCGGAACGAGCAGTACTTC
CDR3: CASSPPARGRNEQYF

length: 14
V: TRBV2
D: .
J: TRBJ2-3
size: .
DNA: TGTGCCAGCAGCCCGGACGGACCAACAGATACGCAGTATTTT
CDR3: CASSPDGPTDTQYF

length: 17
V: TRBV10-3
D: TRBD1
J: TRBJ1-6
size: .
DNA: TGTGCCATCAGTGAGTCAGGACAGGAAAGCTATAATTCACCCCTCCACTTT
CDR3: CAISESGQESYNSPLHF

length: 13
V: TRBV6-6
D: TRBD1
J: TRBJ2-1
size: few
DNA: TGTGCCAGCAGTTACGCACAGGGGGGTGAGCAGTTCTTC
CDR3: CASSYAQGGEQFF

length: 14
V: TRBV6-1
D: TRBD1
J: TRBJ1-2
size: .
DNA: TGTGCCAGCAGCCTCGGACAGGCGAGCGATGGCTACACCTTC
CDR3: CASSLGQASDGYTF

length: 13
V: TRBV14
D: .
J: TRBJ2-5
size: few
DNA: TGTGCCAGCAGCCAAGCGGGAACGGAGACCCAGTACTTC
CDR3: CASSQAGTETQYF

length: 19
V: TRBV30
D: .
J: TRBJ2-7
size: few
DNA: TGTGCCTGGAGGTCCATAACCCCCATTCAGGGCGGCAGCTCCTACGAGCAGTACTTC
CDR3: CAWRSITPIQGGSSYEQYF

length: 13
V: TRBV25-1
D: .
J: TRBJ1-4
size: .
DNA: TGTGCCAGCAGTGAATCGGGGATTGAAAAACTGTTTTTT
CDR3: CASSESGIEKLFF

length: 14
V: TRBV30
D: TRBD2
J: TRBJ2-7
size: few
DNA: TGTGCCTGGAGTTCTAGCGGGGGGTCCAACGAGCAGTACTTC
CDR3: CAWSSSGGSNEQYF

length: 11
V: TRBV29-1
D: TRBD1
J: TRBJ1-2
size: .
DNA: TGCAGCGCACAGGGGCCCTATGGCTACACCTTC
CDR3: CSAQGPYGYTF

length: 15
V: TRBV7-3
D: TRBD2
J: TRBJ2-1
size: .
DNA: TGTGCCAGCAGCTCCTTAGCGGGCCCCTACAATGAGCAGTTCTTC
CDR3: CASSSLAGPYNEQFF

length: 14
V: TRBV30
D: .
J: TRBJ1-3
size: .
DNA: TGTGCCTCGGAGTCTGCTGCCTCTGGAAACACCATATATTTT
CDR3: CASESAASGNTIYF

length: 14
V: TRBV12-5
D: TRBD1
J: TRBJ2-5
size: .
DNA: TGTGCTAGTGCCTCTGGACAGGGCGTTGAGACCCAGTACTTC
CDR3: CASASGQGVETQYF

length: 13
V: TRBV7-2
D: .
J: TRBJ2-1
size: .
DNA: TGTGCCAGCAGCTTTAGCCCCTACAATGAGCAGTTCTTC
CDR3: CASSFSPYNEQFF

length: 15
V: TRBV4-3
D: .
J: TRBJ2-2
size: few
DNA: TGCGCCAGCAGCCAAGCGGGTTGGTCTACCGGGGAGCTGTTTTTT
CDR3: CASSQAGWSTGELFF

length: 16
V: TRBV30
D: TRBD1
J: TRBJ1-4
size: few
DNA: TGTGCCTTAACAGGGACAGGGTATATTGCTAATGAAAAACTGTTTTTT
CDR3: CALTGTGYIANEKLFF

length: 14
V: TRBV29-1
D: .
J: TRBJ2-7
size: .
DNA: TGCAGCGTTGGTCATGACAGCCATTCCTACGAGCAGTACTTC
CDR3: CSVGHDSHSYEQYF

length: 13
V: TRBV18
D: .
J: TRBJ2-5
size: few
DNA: TGTGCCAGCTCACCGCGAGGGCAAGAGACCCAGTACTTC
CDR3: CASSPRGQETQYF